Following are 14 T cell receptor beta chains from one sample sequenced in a study of T cells expressing NK-cell markers. TCRdb re-called the 5' RACE reads; one entry per CDR3 protein, DNA not given. The sample spans fewer than 400,000 distinct CDR3 sequences; the ten largest clones claim around 4.9%. The sample was blood T cells: a sorted CD56 or NKG2C T cell subset, CD4+ or CD8+ T cells, or bulk PBMC T cells (not recorded which). All receptors come from a man aged 18-75 years in good health.

The V gene is TRBV27, the J gene TRBJ1-4; there is no DNA to check the TCRdb D call of TRBD1. The germline V gene encodes CDR1 MNHEY and CDR2 SMNVEV (reference sequence). The CDR3 covers 15 residues. The CDR3 here is CASSLLGQGNEKLFF.

The chain combines TRBV7-2 with TRBJ2-6. Germline V gene lookup returns CDR1 SGHTA and CDR2 FQGNSA. There are 15 residues in the CDR3. Here the CDR3 reads CASSFAGSGANVLTF.

The gene calls are TRBV5-1 and TRBJ2-5; TCRdb proposes TRBD1, but this gene call is untestable without DNA. The length of the CDR3 is 16 residues. Germline V lookup: CDR1 SGHRS, CDR2 YFSETQ. CDR3 loop: CASMVVGTASQETQYF.

The chain employs TRBV25-1 and TRBJ2-2; TCRdb gives TRBD2 as the D gene, but with no DNA this cannot be confirmed. Looked up from germline, CDR1 is MGHDK and CDR2 is SYGVNS. This CDR3 has 19 amino acids. CDR3 protein: CASSAPRTPNRPGTGELFF.

This chain connects TRBV7-2 to TRBJ1-6. Germline loops: CDR1 SGHTA, CDR2 FQGNSA. There are 17 residues in the CDR3. The CDR3 region is CASSPWISARGLIPLHF.

The chain joins TRBV9 to TRBJ1-6. The CDR3 is 13 residues long. CDR1 is SGDLS and CDR2 is YYNGEE in the germline V gene. Here the CDR3 reads CASSVGRNSPLHF. Full variable domain (remainder filled in from reference TRBV9 and TRBJ1-6): DSGVTQTPKHLITATGQRVTLRCSPRSGDLSVYWYQQSLDQGLQFLIQYYNGEERAKGNILERFSAQQFPDLHSELNLSSLELGDSALYFCASSVGRNSPLHFGNGTRLTVT.

Here the CDR3 reads CASSPQRGQGADTGELFF. V gene TRBV27 combines with J gene TRBJ2-2; TCRdb lists TRBD1, though no DNA is available to test this call. This CDR3 contains 18 residues. The germline gives CDR1 MNHEY, CDR2 SMNVEV (reference sequence).

The J gene is TRBJ2-5, the V gene TRBV7-2; the D call from TCRdb, TRBD1, cannot be confirmed without DNA. Looked up from germline, CDR1 is SGHTA and CDR2 is FQGNSA. The CDR3 sequence is 16 residues long. CDR3 region: CASSLRGTGLGETQYF. The entire variable domain, with the rest obtained from reference TRBV7-2 and TRBJ2-5, is as follows: GAGVSQSPSNKVTEKGKDVELRCDPISGHTALYWYRQSLGQGLEFLIYFQGNSAPDKSGLPSDRFSAERTGGSVSTLTIQRTQQEDSAVYLCASSLRGTGLGETQYFGPGTRLLVL.

The rearrangement links TRBV11-2 to TRBJ2-3. CDR3 size: 16 residues. Germline assignment: CDR1 SGHAT and CDR2 FQNNGV. The CDR3 sequence: CASSLGLTSSTDTQYF.

The genes are TRBV6-5 and TRBJ2-5; TCRdb's D gene call, TRBD2, goes unchecked for lack of DNA. This CDR3 has 18 amino acids. Per the germline V gene, CDR1 is MNHEY and CDR2 is SVGAGI. The CDR3 protein is CASSPIPRGILEQETQYF.

The chain joins TRBV12-3 or TRBV12-4 to TRBJ2-2. The CDR3 has 12 amino acids. CDR3 residues: CASKKGSRELFF.

This chain joins TRBV4-2 and TRBJ2-1; TCRdb lists TRBD2, though no DNA is available to test this call. The CDR3 extends over 19 amino acids. The germline V gene has CDR1 LGHNA and CDR2 YNFKEQ. The CDR3 loop is CASSQNRRDLYSSYNEQFF.

The chain carries TRBV20-1 and TRBJ2-6; TCRdb selects TRBD1, and the lack of DNA leaves this call unchecked. Germline CDR1 reads DFQATT; CDR2 reads SNEGSKA (reference sequence). This CDR3 is 17 amino acids long. CDR3 in amino acids: CSARDRGQGPWANVLTF.

J is TRBJ1-2 and V is TRBV29-1. This CDR3 has 13 residues. Germline CDR1 is SQVTM and CDR2 is ANQGSEA. CDR3 sequence reads: CSAGWRQGTSYTF. Based on the CDR3 plus reference TRBV29-1 and TRBJ1-2, the full variable domain is SAVISQKPSRDICQRGTSLTIQCQVDSQVTMMFWYRQQPGQSLTLIATANQGSEATYESGFVIDKFPISRPNLTFSTLTVSNMSPEDSSIYLCSAGWRQGTSYTFGSGTRLTVV.